Listed below are T cell receptor beta chains from one sample, sequenced in a study of CD8+ T cells in alopecia areata. TCRdb's copy holds only in-frame clones and misses some; the assay was immunoSEQ multiplex PCR. This table has 150,000 to 200,000 clones, less than 70% appearing once. The source was CD4+ T cells sorted from blood, collected at week 4, from a patient treated with tofacitinib. The receptor set was obtained from a human donor with alopecia areata. The CDR3 runs from the conserved cysteine through the conserved F or W. A D gene is named only where the DNA matches it firmly. Clone size is not always given. Where it is, it says once, few, many or a class for expanded clones.

D	size	V	J	DNA	CDR3
.	.	TRBV4-3	TRBJ2-5	TGCGCCAGCAGCCACATAATACAGCAAGAGACCCAGTACTTC	CASSHIIQQETQYF
TRBD1	.	TRBV5-6	TRBJ2-5	TGTGCCAGCAGCTTGGTGTCGCCCCGGACAGGTGACGAGACCCAGTACTTC	CASSLVSPRTGDETQYF
.	.	TRBV5-1	TRBJ2-5	TGCGCCAGCAGCTTGGCCTCAGGGGCCGTGGAGACCCAGTACTTC	CASSLASGAVETQYF
TRBD1	.	TRBV29-1	TRBJ1-3	TGCAGCGGCCGGGACAGCTCTGGAAACACCATATATTTT	CSGRDSSGNTIYF
TRBD1	.	TRBV29-1	TRBJ1-1	TGCAGCGTCTCGACAGGGATGAACACTGAAGCTTTCTTT	CSVSTGMNTEAFF
.	.	TRBV4-1	TRBJ2-5	TGCGCCAGCAGCCAAGATAGGGGTGCGGAGACCCAGTACTTC	CASSQDRGAETQYF
TRBD1	.	TRBV6-1	TRBJ2-3	TGTGCCAGCAGCTCGACAGGGGGGGTCACAGATACGCAGTATTTT	CASSSTGGVTDTQYF
.	.	TRBV29-1	TRBJ2-5	TGCAGCGTTTTCCAGGGTACCCAGTACTTC	CSVFQGTQYF
TRBD1	.	TRBV9	TRBJ1-1	TGTGCCAGCAGCGTAGAGGGGGCCCCCGGCGCTGAAGCTTTCTTT	CASSVEGAPGAEAFF
.	.	TRBV29-1	TRBJ2-5	TGCAGCGTTGGGACTCTGAATCCCAAAGAGACCCAGTACTTC	CSVGTLNPKETQYF
TRBD2	.	TRBV6-1	TRBJ2-2	TGTGCCAGCAGAGTTCTAGCGGGAAACACCGGGGAGCTGTTTTTT	CASRVLAGNTGELFF
.	few	TRBV29-1	TRBJ2-5	TGCAGCGTCGGAGGACGGGAAGAGACCCAGTACTTC	CSVGGREETQYF
TRBD1	once	TRBV5-1	TRBJ2-4	TGCGCCAGCAGCAACAGGGGTAGAGACATTCAGTACTTC	CASSNRGRDIQYF
.	.	TRBV15	TRBJ2-1	TGTGCCACCAGCAGAGATAGTAGGGGTCGGGAGCAGTTCTTC	CATSRDSRGREQFF
TRBD1	.	TRBV4-1	TRBJ1-1	TGCGCCAGCAGCCAAGTGAGACAGGGTGGCACTGAAGCTTTCTTT	CASSQVRQGGTEAFF
.	once	TRBV30	TRBJ2-7	TGTGCCTGGAGGGGGTACCGCGTCTACGAGCAGTACTTC	CAWRGYRVYEQYF
.	.	TRBV5-1	TRBJ2-5	TGCGCCAGCACTGGAAGGGTGGCAGAGACCCAGTACTTC	CASTGRVAETQYF
.	.	TRBV30	TRBJ1-5	TGTGCCTGGAGCAGGCAGAGCAATCAGCCCCAGCATTTT	CAWSRQSNQPQHF
TRBD2	.	TRBV4-2	TRBJ2-2	TGTGCCAGCAGCCAAGGCCTAGCGGGACCCGGGGAGCTGTTTTTT	CASSQGLAGPGELFF
.	.	TRBV5-1	TRBJ1-1	TGCGCCAGCACCTGGGGGCGTGAAGCTTTCTTT	CASTWGREAFF
.	.	TRBV6-5	TRBJ1-1	TGTGCCAGCAGTTACTGGGGGCGCCAGGGCACTGAAGCTTTCTTT	CASSYWGRQGTEAFF
TRBD1	.	TRBV29-1	TRBJ1-1	TGCAGCGGACAGGGGGCGGGGACTGAAGCTTTCTTT	CSGQGAGTEAFF
.	.	TRBV6-4	TRBJ1-2	TGTGCCAGCAGTGTGGATCCTGGCTATGGCTACACCTTC	CASSVDPGYGYTF
.	.	TRBV30	TRBJ1-2	TGTGCCTGGAGTGTGCGAGGGAACTATGGCTACACCTTC	CAWSVRGNYGYTF
TRBD1	few	TRBV29-1	TRBJ2-1	TGCAGCGTTGAAGGGACAGGGGGGTATGAGCAGTTCTTC	CSVEGTGGYEQFF
.	once	TRBV30	TRBJ1-5	TGTGCCTGGAGTCTTCAGGGGAATCAGCCCCAGCATTTT	CAWSLQGNQPQHF
.	.	TRBV15	TRBJ1-1	TGTGCCACCAGCAGAGATAGCGTCAACACTGAAGCTTTCTTT	CATSRDSVNTEAFF
TRBD2	.	TRBV7-9	TRBJ2-1	TGTGCCAGCAGCTTAACTCAAGAAGCTAGCGGGGGAAGGGATGAGCAGTTCTTC	CASSLTQEASGGRDEQFF
TRBD1	.	TRBV29-1	TRBJ1-6	TGCAGCGCCCGACAGGGCTCGGATAATTCACCCCTCCACTTT	CSARQGSDNSPLHF